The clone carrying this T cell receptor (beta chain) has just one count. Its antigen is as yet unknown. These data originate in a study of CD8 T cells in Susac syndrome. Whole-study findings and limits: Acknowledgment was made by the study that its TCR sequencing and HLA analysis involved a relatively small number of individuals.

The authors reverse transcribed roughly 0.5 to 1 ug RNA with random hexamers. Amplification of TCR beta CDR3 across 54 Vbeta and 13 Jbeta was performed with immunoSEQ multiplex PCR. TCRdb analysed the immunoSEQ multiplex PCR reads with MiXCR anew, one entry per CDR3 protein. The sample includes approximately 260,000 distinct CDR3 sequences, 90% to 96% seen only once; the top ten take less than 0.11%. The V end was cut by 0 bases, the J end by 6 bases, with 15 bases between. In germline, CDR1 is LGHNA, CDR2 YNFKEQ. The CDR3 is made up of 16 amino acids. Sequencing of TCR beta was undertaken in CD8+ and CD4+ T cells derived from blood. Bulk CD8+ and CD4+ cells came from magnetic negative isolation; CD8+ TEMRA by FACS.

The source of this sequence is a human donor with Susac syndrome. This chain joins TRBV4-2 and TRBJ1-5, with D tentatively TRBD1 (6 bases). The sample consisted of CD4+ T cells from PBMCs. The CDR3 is CASSQEPGRGGQPQHF. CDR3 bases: TGTGCCAGCAGCCAAGAACCTGGCAGGGGCGGTCAGCCCCAGCATTTT.